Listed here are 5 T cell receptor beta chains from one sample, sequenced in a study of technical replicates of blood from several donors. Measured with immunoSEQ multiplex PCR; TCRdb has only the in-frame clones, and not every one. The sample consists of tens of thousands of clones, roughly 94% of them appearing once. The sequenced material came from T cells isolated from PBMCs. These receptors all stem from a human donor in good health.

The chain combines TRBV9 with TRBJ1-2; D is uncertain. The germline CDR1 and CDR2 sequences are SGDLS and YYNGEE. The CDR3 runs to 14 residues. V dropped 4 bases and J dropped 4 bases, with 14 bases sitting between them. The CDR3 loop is CASSPSTIPYGYTF. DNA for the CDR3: TGTGCCAGCAGCCCGAGCACCATTCCCTATGGCTACACCTTC.

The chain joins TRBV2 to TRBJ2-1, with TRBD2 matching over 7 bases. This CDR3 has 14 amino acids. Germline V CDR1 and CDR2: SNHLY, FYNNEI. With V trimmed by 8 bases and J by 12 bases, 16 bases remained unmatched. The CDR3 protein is CASHLAAENWGQFF. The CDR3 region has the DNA TGTGCCAGCCATCTAGCGGCTGAAAATTGGGGGCAGTTCTTC.

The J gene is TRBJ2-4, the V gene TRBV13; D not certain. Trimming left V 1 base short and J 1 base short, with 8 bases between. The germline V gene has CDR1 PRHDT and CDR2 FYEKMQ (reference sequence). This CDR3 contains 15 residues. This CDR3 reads CASSLVAGAKNIQYF. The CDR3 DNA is TGTGCCAGCAGCTTAGTGGCCGGGGCCAAAAACATTCAGTACTTC.

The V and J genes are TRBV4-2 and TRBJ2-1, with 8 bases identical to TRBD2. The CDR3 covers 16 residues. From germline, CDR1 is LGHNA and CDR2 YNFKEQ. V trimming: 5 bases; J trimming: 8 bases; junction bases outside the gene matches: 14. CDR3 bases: TGTGCCAGCAGCGAAATCTCCCAGCGGGAGCTGGATGAGCAGTTCTTC. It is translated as CASSEISQRELDEQFF.

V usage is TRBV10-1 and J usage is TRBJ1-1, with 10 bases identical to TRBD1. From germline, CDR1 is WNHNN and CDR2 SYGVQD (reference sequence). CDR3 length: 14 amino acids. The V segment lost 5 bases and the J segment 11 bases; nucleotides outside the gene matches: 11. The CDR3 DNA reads TGCGCCAGCAGTCCCGGGACAGGGGTCGGGGCGGCTTTCTTT. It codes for CASSPGTGVGAAFF.